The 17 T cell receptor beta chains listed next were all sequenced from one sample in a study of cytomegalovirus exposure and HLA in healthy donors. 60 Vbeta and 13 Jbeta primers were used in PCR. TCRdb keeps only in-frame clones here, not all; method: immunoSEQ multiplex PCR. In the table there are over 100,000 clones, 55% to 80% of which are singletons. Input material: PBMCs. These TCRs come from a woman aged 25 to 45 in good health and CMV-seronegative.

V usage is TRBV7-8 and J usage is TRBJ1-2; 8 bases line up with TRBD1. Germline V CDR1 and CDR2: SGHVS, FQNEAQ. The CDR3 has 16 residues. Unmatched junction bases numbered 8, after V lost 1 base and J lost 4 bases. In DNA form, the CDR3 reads TGTGCCAGCAGCTTAGGGCCGACAGGGGCCTCCTATGGCTACACCTTC. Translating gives CASSLGPTGASYGYTF.

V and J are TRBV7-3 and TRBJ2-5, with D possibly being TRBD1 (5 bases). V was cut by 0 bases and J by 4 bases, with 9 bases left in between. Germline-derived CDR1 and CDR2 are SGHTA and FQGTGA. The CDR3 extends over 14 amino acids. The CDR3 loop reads CASSLTVRAETQYF. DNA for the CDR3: TGTGCCAGCAGCTTAACGGTCAGGGCAGAGACCCAGTACTTC.

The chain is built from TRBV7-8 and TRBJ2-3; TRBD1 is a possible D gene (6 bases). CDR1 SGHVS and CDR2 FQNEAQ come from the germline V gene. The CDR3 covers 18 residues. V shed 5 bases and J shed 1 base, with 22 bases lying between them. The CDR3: CASSLLPGHRRGTDTQYF. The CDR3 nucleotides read TGTGCCAGCAGCCTTTTGCCGGGACATCGGAGAGGCACAGATACGCAGTATTTT.

The CDR3 DNA follows: TGTGCCAGCAGCTTAGGTATGGGAGGAGGCGTCAATCAGCCCCAGCATTTT. It specifies CASSLGMGGGVNQPQHF. The rearrangement links TRBV11-2 to TRBJ1-5; D unclear. There are 17 residues in the CDR3. V was cut by 1 base and J by 3 bases, with 16 bases left in between. Germline lookup yields CDR1 SGHAT and CDR2 FQNNGV.

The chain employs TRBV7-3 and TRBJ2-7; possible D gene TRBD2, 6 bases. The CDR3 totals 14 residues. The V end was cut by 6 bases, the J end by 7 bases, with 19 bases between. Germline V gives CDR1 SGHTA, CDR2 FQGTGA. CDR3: CASRKRESRGEQYF. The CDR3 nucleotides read TGTGCCAGCAGGAAACGGGAGTCCCGTGGGGAGCAGTACTTC.

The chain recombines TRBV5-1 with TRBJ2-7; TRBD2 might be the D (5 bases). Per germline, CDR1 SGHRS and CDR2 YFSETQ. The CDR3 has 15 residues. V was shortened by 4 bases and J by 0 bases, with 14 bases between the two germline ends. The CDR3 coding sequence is TGCGCCAGCAGCCCGGCCCTGGGGAGCTCCTACGAGCAGTACTTC. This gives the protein CASSPALGSSYEQYF.

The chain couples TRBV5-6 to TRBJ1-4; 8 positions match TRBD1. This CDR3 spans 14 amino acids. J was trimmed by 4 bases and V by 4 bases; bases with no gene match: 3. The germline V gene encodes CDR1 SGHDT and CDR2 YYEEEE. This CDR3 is CASSGDRGNEKLFF. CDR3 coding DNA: TGTGCCAGCAGCGGAGACAGGGGTAATGAAAAACTGTTTTTT.

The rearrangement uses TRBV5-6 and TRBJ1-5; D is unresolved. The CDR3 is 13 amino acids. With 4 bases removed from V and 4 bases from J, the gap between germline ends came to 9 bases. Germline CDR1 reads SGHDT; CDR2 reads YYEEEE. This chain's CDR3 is CASSLGLNQPQHF. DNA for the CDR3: TGTGCCAGCAGCCTAGGACTTAATCAGCCCCAGCATTTT.

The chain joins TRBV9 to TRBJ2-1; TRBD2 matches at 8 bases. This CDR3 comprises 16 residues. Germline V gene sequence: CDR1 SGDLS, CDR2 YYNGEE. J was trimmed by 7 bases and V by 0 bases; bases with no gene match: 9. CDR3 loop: CASSVGGLGILNEQFF. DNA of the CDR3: TGTGCCAGCAGCGTAGGGGGACTAGGTATCCTTAATGAGCAGTTCTTC. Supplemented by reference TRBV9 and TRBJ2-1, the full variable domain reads DSGVTQTPKHLITATGQRVTLRCSPRSGDLSVYWYQQSLDQGLQFLIQYYNGEERAKGNILERFSAQQFPDLHSELNLSSLELGDSALYFCASSVGGLGILNEQFFGPGTRLTVL.

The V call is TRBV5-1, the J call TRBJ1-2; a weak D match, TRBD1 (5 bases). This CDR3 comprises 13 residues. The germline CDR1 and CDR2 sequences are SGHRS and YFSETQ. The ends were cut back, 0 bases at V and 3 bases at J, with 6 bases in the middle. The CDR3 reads CASSLEGYYGYTF. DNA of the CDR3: TGCGCCAGCAGCTTGGAGGGGTACTATGGCTACACCTTC.

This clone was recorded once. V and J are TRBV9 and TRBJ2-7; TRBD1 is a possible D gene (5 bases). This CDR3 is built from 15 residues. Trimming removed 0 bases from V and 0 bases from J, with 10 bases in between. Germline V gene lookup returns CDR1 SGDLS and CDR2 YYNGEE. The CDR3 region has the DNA TGTGCCAGCAGCGTAGGCACAGGAAGCTCCTACGAGCAGTACTTC. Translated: CASSVGTGSSYEQYF.

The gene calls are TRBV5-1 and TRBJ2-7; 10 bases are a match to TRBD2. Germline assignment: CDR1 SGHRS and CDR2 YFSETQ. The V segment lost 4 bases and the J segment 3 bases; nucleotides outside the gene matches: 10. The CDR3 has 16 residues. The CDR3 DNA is TGCGCCAGCAGCCGGGGACTAGCGAGACAAATCTACGAGCAGTACTTC. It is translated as CASSRGLARQIYEQYF.

As DNA, the CDR3 is TGTGCCAGCAGCTTGGTTCAGGGGGGCGAGCAGTACTTC. Its protein is CASSLVQGGEQYF. The rearrangement uses TRBV5-6 and TRBJ2-7; possible D gene TRBD1, 7 bases. Trimming removed 0 bases at V and 6 bases at J, with 10 bases between. Germline V lookup: CDR1 SGHDT, CDR2 YYEEEE. The CDR3 spans 13 residues.

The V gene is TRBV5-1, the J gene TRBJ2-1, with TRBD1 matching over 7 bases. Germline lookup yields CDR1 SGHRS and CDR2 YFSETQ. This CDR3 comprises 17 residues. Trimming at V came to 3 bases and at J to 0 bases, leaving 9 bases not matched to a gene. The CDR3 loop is CASSSYGQDSSYNEQFF. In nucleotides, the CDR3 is TGCGCCAGCAGCTCGTACGGACAGGATAGCTCCTACAATGAGCAGTTCTTC.

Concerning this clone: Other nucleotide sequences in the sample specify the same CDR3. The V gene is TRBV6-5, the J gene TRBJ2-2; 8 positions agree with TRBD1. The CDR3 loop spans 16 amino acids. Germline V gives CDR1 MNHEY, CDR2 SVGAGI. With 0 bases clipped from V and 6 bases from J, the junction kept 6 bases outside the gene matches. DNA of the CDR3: TGTGCCAGCAGTTACTCCGGGACAGGCATTCCCGGGGAGCTGTTTTTT. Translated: CASSYSGTGIPGELFF.

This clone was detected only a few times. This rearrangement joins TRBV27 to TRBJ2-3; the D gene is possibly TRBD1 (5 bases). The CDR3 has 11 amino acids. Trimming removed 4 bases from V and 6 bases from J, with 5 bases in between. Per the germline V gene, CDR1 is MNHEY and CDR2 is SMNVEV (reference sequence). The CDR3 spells CASSSGDTQYF. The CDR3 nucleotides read TGTGCCAGCAGTTCAGGGGATACGCAGTATTTT.

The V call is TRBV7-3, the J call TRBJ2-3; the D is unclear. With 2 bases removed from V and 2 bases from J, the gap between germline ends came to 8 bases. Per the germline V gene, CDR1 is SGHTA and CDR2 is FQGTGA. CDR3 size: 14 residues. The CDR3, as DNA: TGTGCCAGCAGCTTAGCGAGAGACACAGATACGCAGTATTTT. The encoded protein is CASSLARDTDTQYF.